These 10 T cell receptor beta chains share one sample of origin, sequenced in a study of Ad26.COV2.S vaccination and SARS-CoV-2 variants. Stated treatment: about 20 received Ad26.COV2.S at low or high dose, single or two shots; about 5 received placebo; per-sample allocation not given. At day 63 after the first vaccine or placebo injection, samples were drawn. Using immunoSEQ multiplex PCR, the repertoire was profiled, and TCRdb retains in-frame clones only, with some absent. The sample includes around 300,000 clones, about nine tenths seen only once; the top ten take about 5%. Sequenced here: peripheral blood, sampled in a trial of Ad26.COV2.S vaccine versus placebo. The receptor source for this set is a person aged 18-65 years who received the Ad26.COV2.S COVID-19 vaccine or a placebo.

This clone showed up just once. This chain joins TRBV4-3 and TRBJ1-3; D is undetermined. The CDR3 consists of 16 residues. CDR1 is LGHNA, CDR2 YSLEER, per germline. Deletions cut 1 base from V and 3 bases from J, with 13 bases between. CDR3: CASSQAMGRGGNTIYF. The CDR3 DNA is TGCGCCAGCAGCCAAGCGATGGGGAGAGGTGGAAACACCATATATTTT.

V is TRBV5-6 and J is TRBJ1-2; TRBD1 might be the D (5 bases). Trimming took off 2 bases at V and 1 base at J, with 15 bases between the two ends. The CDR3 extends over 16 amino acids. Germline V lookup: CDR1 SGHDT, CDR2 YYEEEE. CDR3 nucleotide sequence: TGTGCCAGCAGCTTTTTAGCGACAGACCTTAACTATGGCTACACCTTC. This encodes CASSFLATDLNYGYTF.

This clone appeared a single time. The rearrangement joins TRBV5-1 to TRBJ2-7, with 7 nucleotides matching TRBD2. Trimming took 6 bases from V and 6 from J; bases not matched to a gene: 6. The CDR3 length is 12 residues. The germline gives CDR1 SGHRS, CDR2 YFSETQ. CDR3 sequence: CASTLGGSEQYF. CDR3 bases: TGCGCCAGCACTCTGGGGGGGAGCGAGCAGTACTTC. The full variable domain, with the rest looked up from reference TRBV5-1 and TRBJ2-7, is KAGVTQTPRYLIKTRGQQVTLSCSPISGHRSVSWYQQTPGQGLQFLFEYFSETQRNKGNFPGRFSGRQFSNSRSEMNVSTLELGDSALYLCASTLGGSEQYFGPGTRLTVT.

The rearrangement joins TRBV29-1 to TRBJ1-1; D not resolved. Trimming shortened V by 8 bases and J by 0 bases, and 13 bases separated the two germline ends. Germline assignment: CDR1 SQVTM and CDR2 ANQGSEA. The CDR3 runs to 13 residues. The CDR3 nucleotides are TGCAGCAGCCTAGGGCTGTTGAACACTGAAGCTTTCTTT. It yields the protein CSSLGLLNTEAFF.

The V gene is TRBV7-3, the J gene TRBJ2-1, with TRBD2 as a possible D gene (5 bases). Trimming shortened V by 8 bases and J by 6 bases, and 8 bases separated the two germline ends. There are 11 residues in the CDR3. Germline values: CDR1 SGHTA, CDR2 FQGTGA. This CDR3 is CASGRGNEQFF. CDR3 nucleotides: TGTGCCAGCGGGAGAGGCAATGAGCAGTTCTTC.

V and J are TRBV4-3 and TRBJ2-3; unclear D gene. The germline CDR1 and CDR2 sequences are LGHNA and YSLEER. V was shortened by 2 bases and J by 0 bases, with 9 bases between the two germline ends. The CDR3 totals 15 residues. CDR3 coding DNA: TGCGCCAGCAGCCAATCCCTGGCGAGCACAGATACGCAGTATTTT. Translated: CASSQSLASTDTQYF.

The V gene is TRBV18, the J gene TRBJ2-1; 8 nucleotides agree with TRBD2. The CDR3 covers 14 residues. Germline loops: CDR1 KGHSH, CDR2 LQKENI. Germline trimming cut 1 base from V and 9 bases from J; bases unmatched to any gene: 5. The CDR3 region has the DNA TGTGCCAGCTCACCACTCGGGGGGGCCGGTGAGCAGTTCTTC. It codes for CASSPLGGAGEQFF.

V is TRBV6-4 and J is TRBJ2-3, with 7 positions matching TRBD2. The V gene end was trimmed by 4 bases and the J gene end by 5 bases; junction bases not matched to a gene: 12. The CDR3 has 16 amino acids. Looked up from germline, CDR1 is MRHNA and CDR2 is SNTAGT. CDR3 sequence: CASSGLGREYGDTQYF. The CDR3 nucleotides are TGTGCCAGCAGTGGCCTCGGGCGGGAGTATGGAGATACGCAGTATTTT.

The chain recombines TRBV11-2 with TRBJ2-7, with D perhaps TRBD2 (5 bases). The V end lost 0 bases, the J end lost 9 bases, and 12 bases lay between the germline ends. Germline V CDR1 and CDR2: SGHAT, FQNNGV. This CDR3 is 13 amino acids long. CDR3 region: CASSLDKLGGQYF. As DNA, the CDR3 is TGTGCCAGCAGCTTAGATAAGCTCGGAGGGCAGTACTTC.

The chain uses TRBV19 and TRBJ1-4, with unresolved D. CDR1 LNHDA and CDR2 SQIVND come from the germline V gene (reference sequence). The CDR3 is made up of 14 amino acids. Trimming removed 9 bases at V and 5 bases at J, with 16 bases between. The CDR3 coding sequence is TGTGCCAGCGAACCGCGACTCCCGAATGAAAAACTGTTTTTT. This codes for CASEPRLPNEKLFF.